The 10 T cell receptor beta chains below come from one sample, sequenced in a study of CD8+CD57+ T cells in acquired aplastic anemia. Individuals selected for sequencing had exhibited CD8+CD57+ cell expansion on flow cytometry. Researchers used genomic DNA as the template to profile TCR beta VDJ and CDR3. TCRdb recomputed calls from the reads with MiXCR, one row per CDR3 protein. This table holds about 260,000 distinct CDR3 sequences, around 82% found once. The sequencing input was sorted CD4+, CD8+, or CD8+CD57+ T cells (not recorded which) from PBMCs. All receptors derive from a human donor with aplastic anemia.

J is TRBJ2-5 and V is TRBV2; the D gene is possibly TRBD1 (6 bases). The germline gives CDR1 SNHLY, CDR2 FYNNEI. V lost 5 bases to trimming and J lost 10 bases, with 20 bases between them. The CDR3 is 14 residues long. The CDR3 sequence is CASSYGQGHYDQYF. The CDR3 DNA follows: TGTGCCAGCAGTTACGGGCAGGGGCACTACGACCAGTACTTC.

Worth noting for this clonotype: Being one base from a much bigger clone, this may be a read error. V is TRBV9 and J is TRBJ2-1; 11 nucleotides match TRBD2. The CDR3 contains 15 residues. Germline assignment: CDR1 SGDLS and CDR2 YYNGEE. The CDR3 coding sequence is TGTGCCAGCAGCGCCGGGACTAGCGGAATAGATACGCAGGTCTTC. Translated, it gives CASSAGTSGIDTQVF.

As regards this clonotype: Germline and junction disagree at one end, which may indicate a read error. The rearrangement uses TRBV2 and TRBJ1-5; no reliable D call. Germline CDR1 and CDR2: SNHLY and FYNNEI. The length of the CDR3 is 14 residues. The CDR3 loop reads CASGYGVSNQHQHF. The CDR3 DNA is TGTGCCAGCGGCTACGGAGTGAGCAATCAGCACCAGCATTTT.

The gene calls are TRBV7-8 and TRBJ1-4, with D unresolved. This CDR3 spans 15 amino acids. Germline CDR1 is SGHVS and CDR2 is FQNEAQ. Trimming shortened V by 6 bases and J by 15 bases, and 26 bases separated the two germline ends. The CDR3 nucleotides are TGTGCCAGCAGACTAAGCCACATAGCAATCAACACCATGTTTTTT. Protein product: CASRLSHIAINTMFF.

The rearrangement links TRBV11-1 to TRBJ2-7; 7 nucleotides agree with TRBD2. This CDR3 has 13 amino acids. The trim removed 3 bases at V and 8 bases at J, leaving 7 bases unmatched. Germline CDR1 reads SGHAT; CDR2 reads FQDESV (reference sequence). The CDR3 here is CASSFTSAKQQYV. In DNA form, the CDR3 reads TGTGCCAGCAGCTTTACTAGCGCAAAGCAGCAGTACGTC.

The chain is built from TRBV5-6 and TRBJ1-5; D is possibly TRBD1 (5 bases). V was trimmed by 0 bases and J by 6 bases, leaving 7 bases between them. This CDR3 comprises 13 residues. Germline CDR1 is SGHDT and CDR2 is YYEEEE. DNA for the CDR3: TGTGCCAGCAGCTTGGCGGGGACTCAGCCCCAGCATTTT. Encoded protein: CASSLAGTQPQHF.

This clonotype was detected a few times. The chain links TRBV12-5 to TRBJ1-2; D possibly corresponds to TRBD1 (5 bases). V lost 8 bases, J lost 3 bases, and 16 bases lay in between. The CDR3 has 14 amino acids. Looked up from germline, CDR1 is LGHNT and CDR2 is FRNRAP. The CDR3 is CASSRGPTHYGYTF. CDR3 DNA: TGTGCTAGTAGTCGGGGACCTACACACTATGGCTACACCTTC.

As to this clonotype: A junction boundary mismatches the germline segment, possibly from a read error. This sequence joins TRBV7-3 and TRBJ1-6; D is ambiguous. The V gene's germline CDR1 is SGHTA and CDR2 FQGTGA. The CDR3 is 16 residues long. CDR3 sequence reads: CASSSRETGDKSPLHF. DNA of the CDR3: TGTGCCAGCAGTTCGAGGGAGACCGGGGATAAGTCACCCCTCCACTTT. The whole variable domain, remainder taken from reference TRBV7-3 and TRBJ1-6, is GAGVSQTPSNKVTEKGKYVELRCDPISGHTALYWYRQSLGQGPEFLIYFQGTGAADDSGLPNDRFFAVRPEGSVSTLKIQRTERGDSAVYLCASSSRETGDKSPLHFGNGTRLTVT.

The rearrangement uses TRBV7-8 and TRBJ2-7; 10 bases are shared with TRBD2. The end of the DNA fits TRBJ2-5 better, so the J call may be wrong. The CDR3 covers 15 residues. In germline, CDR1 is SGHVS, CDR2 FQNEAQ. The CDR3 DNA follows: TGTGCCAGCAGCTCTCGGACTAGCGGACAAGAGACCCAGTACTTC. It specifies CASSSRTSGQETQYF.

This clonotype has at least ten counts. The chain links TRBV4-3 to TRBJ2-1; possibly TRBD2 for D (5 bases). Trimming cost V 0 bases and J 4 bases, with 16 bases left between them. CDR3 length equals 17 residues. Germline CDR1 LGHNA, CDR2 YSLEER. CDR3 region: CASSQEGWGSAYNEQFF. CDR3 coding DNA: TGCGCCAGCAGCCAAGAAGGCTGGGGTAGCGCGTACAATGAGCAGTTCTTC.